The source of this T cell receptor beta chain is a study of blood T cells in healthy people across ages. Germline trimming cut 6 bases from V and 0 bases from J; bases unmatched to any gene: 8. The CDR3 covers 15 residues. A J-beta primer mix and a sample-barcoded 5' primer were used in a second PCR of roughly 6 to 11 cycles. TCRdb re-derived calls from the 5' RACE reads in MiXCR, one entry per CDR3 protein. The sample lists 600,000 to 850,000 distinct CDR3 sequences, roughly 41% occurring once. Sequenced sample: blood. J is TRBJ2-7 and V is TRBV12-3 or TRBV12-4; the match to TRBD1 covers 7 bases. The clonotype was recovered from a woman aged 55-69 years in good health. CDR3 nucleotide sequence: TGTGCCAGCAGCCCACAGGGGACCCTCTCCTACGAGCAGTACTTC. It translates to CASSPQGTLSYEQYF.